These 20 T cell receptor beta chains originate from one sample sequenced in a study of cytomegalovirus exposure and HLA in healthy donors. Amplification used 60 Vbeta primers and 13 Jbeta primers. Some clones are missing from TCRdb's copy, which holds only in-frame ones; the method was immunoSEQ multiplex PCR. The sample lists about 150,000 clones; around 74% were seen once. The sequencing sample was made of PBMCs. These receptors were obtained from a man aged 45-65 years in good health and CMV-seropositive.

The rearrangement links TRBV4-1 to TRBJ1-1; D remains ambiguous. V was shortened by 0 bases and J by 3 bases, with 14 bases between the two germline ends. Germline-derived CDR1 and CDR2 are MGHRA and YSYEKL. This CDR3 has 16 residues. CDR3 in DNA: TGCGCCAGCAGCCAAGAGGCTCGAGGGTCGGACACTGAAGCTTTCTTT. Translation: CASSQEARGSDTEAFF.

Comments on this clone: One end of the junction fails to match germline, which may point to a read error. This chain's CDR3 is CASSWGLAGARIF. The CDR3 DNA reads TGTGCCAGCAGCTGGGGACTAGCGGGAGCGCGGATCTTC. The chain joins TRBV6-5 to TRBJ2-1; 14 nucleotides line up with TRBD2. The CDR3 has 13 amino acids. CDR1 MNHEY and CDR2 SVGAGI come from the germline V gene.

The chain has TRBV11-2 and TRBJ1-4; 9 bases match TRBD1. Trimming took 5 bases from V and 8 from J; bases not matched to a gene: 9. The CDR3 contains 15 residues. CDR1 and CDR2 (germline): SGHAT, FQNNGV. The CDR3 reads CASSPTTGGREKLFF. Here the CDR3 DNA reads TGTGCCAGCAGCCCGACGACAGGGGGTAGAGAAAAACTGTTTTTT.

The chain is built from TRBV19 and TRBJ2-7; 9 positions agree with TRBD2. The trim removed 6 bases at V and 3 bases at J, leaving 6 bases unmatched. The CDR3 contains 14 residues. Germline V CDR1 and CDR2: LNHDA, SQIVND (reference sequence). The CDR3 loop reads CASRSSGRNYEQYF. The CDR3 DNA sequence: TGTGCCAGTAGGAGTAGCGGGAGAAACTACGAGCAGTACTTC.

Concerning this clone: This sample also contains other DNA sequences that code for the same CDR3. This sequence joins TRBV7-9 and TRBJ1-4, with a tentative D call TRBD1 (5 bases). Germline-derived CDR1 and CDR2 are SEHNR and FQNEAQ (reference sequence). The CDR3 loop spans 14 amino acids. The V end was cut by 4 bases, the J end by 4 bases, with 10 bases between. CDR3 residues: CASSSTGFNEKLFF. DNA for the CDR3: TGTGCCAGCAGCTCTACAGGATTTAATGAAAAACTGTTTTTT.

This rearrangement joins TRBV10-3 to TRBJ2-4; D possibly corresponds to TRBD2 (5 bases). The CDR3 is made up of 11 amino acids. The V gene's germline CDR1 is ENHRY and CDR2 SYGVKD. Between the trimmed V and J ends, which lost 9 bases and 7 bases, there was a span of 10 bases. CDR3: CAIADGNIQYF. The CDR3 nucleotides are TGTGCCATAGCGGACGGTAACATTCAGTACTTC.

The chain combines TRBV5-4 with TRBJ2-7, with TRBD2 matching 9 bases. CDR3 length equals 15 residues. With V trimmed by 4 bases and J by 5 bases, 10 bases remained unmatched. In germline, CDR1 is SGHNT, CDR2 YYREEE (reference sequence). The CDR3 DNA is TGTGCCAGCAGCCCCGTTGGGCGGGAGGGGGACGAGCAGTACTTC. Protein: CASSPVGREGDEQYF.

The V and J genes are TRBV30 and TRBJ2-1; 12 bases line up with TRBD2. V lost 3 bases, J lost 7 bases, and 4 bases stayed unmatched. CDR1 is GTSNPN, CDR2 SVGIG, per germline (reference sequence). This CDR3 has 14 amino acids. In DNA, the CDR3 is TGTGCCTGGAGGACTAGCGGGAGTTTAAATGAGCAGTTCTTC. Encoded protein: CAWRTSGSLNEQFF.

This chain links TRBV30 with TRBJ2-1, with 11 bases identical to TRBD2. The V and J ends lost 5 bases and 6 bases, in that order; junction bases with no gene match: 6. CDR1 is GTSNPN, CDR2 SVGIG, per germline (reference sequence). This CDR3 region has 14 residues. CDR3 bases: TGTGCCTGGGGTAGCGGGAGGGCCGGCAATGAGCAGTTCTTC. It translates to CAWGSGRAGNEQFF.

Points on this clone: One end of the junction fails to match germline, which may point to a read error. This chain connects TRBV7-9 to TRBJ1-5; D not certain. Looked up from germline, CDR1 is SEHNR and CDR2 is FQNEAQ (reference sequence). The CDR3 has 17 residues. CDR3 DNA: TGTTCCAGCAGCTTAGCTGGTAGCGGCAGGCAGAATCAGCCCCAGCATTTT. Protein product: CSSSLAGSGRQNQPQHF.

J is TRBJ2-4 and V is TRBV4-1; 8 bases match TRBD1. With 1 base clipped from V and 1 base from J, the junction kept 6 bases outside the gene matches. The germline CDR1 and CDR2 sequences are MGHRA and YSYEKL. The CDR3 has 17 amino acids. The CDR3 loop is CASSQVMQGAAKNIQYF. The CDR3 region has the DNA TGCGCCAGCAGCCAAGTTATGCAGGGGGCTGCCAAAAACATTCAGTACTTC.

This chain links TRBV5-4 with TRBJ2-1; D call uncertain. The V and J ends lost 4 bases and 6 bases respectively, with 14 bases between them. Germline CDR1 SGHNT, CDR2 YYREEE (reference sequence). The CDR3 covers 14 residues. CDR3: CASSSPERRNEQFF. In DNA form, the CDR3 reads TGTGCCAGCAGCAGCCCGGAGCGTCGCAATGAGCAGTTCTTC.

The chain has TRBV21-1 and TRBJ1-2; the table assigns TRBD1, which was not confirmed against the DNA. TRBV21-1 is a pseudogene segment. The CDR3 consists of 19 residues. CDR3 DNA sequence: TGTGCCAGCAGCAAAGGCGTGCACAGGGGGATGTGTAGAAACTATGGCTACACCTTC. Translation gives CASSKGVHRGMCRNYGYTF.

This chain connects TRBV30 to TRBJ1-2; the D is unclear. The V end was cut by 0 bases, the J end by 4 bases, with 12 bases between. CDR3 length: 14 amino acids. CDR1 and CDR2 (germline): GTSNPN, SVGIG (reference sequence). This chain's CDR3 is CAWSVHPVLYGYTF. The DNA of the CDR3 is TGTGCCTGGAGTGTACACCCAGTGCTCTATGGCTACACCTTC.

The V and J genes are TRBV2 and TRBJ1-2; TRBD1 matches 7 bases. V gave up 8 bases and J gave up 7 bases; unmatched junction bases: 10. This CDR3 has 13 amino acids. CDR1 and CDR2 (germline): SNHLY, FYNNEI. This chain's CDR3 is CASLRQGVGGYTF. CDR3 coding DNA: TGTGCCAGCCTGAGGCAGGGGGTGGGTGGCTACACCTTC. The variable domain in full, completed from reference TRBV2 and TRBJ1-2, reads EPEVTQTPSHQVTQMGQEVILRCVPISNHLYFYWYRQILGQKVEFLVSFYNNEISEKSEIFDDQFSVERPDGSNFTLKIRSTKLEDSAMYFCASLRQGVGGYTFGSGTRLTVV.

The CDR3 coding sequence is TGTGCCAGCAGCCGGCCTTCGACAGGCCCAAAACCCCTCCACTTT. It translates to CASSRPSTGPKPLHF. The V call is TRBV7-2, the J call TRBJ1-6, with a possible D match to TRBD1 (6 bases). CDR1 is SGHTA, CDR2 FQGNSA, per germline. V gave up 5 bases and J gave up 12 bases, with 20 bases separating them. This CDR3 is built from 15 residues.

The V and J genes are TRBV28 and TRBJ2-7; maybe TRBD2 (5 bases). The germline V gene encodes CDR1 MDHEN and CDR2 SYDVKM. Deletions cut 8 bases from V and 2 bases from J, with 13 bases between. The CDR3 is 13 amino acids. CDR3 protein: CASQRAEPYEQYF. The CDR3 coding sequence is TGTGCCAGCCAGAGGGCTGAACCCTACGAGCAGTACTTC. Combining the CDR3 with reference TRBV28 and TRBJ2-7 gives the whole variable domain DVKVTQSSRYLVKRTGEKVFLECVQDMDHENMFWYRQDPGLGLRLIYFSYDVKMKEKGDIPEGYSVSREKKERFSLILESASTNQTSMYLCASQRAEPYEQYFGPGTRLTVT.

This sequence joins TRBV27 and TRBJ2-1; a weak D match, TRBD2 (5 bases). The CDR3 spans 13 residues. Trimming cost V 0 bases and J 6 bases, with 6 bases left between them. Germline V lookup: CDR1 MNHEY, CDR2 SMNVEV (reference sequence). CDR3 protein: CASSLSGSNEQFF. CDR3 sequence (DNA): TGTGCCAGCAGTTTATCAGGGAGCAATGAGCAGTTCTTC.

V and J are TRBV28 and TRBJ1-5, with TRBD1 identical over 7 bases. J gave up 0 bases and V 6 bases, and 5 bases lay outside the gene matches. CDR1 and CDR2 (germline): MDHEN, SYDVKM. This CDR3 has 15 amino acids. This CDR3 reads CASSGTVDSNQPQHF. For the CDR3, the DNA is TGTGCCAGCAGCGGGACAGTAGATAGCAATCAGCCCCAGCATTTT.

The chain recombines TRBV19 with TRBJ2-2, with D perhaps matching TRBD2 (6 bases). Trimming removed 4 bases at V and 0 bases at J, with 9 bases between. The CDR3 sequence is 15 residues long. Germline V CDR1 and CDR2: LNHDA, SQIVND (reference sequence). CDR3 DNA: TGTGCCAGTAGTACCGCTAGCGCGAACACCGGGGAGCTGTTTTTT. Protein sequence: CASSTASANTGELFF. Full variable domain (rest looked up from reference TRBV19 and TRBJ2-2): DGGITQSPKYLFRKEGQNVTLSCEQNLNHDAMYWYRQDPGQGLRLIYYSQIVNDFQKGDIAEGYSVSREKKESFPLTVTSAQKNPTAFYLCASSTASANTGELFFGEGSRLTVL.